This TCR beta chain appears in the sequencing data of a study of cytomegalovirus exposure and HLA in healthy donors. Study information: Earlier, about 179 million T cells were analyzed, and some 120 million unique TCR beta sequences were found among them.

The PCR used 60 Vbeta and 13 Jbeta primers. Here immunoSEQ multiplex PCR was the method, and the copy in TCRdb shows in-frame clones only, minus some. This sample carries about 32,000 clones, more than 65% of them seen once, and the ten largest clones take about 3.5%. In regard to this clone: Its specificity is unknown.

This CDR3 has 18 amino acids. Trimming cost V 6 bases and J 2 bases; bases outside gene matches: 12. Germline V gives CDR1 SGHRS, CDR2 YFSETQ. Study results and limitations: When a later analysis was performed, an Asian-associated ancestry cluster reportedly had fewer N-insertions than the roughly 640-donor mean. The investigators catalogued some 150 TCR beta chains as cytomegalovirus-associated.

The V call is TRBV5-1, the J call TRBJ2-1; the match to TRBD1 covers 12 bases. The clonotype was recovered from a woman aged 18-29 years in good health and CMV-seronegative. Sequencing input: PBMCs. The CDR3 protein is CASMGQGAWGVTYNEQFF. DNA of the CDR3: TGCGCCAGCATGGGACAGGGGGCGTGGGGGGTCACCTACAATGAGCAGTTCTTC.